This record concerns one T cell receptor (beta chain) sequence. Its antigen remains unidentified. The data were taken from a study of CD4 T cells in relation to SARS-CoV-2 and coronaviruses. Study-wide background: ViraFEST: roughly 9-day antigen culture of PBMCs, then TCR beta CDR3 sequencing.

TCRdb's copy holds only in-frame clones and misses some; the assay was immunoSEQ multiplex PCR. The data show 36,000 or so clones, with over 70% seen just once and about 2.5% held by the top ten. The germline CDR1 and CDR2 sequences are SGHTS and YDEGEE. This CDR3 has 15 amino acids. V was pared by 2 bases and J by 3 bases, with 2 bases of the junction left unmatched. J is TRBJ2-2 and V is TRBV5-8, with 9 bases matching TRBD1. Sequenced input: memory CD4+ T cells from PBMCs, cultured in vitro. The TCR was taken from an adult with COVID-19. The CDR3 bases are TGTGCCAGCAGCTTAGGACAGGGGTACACCGGGGAGCTGTTTTTT. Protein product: CASSLGQGYTGELFF.